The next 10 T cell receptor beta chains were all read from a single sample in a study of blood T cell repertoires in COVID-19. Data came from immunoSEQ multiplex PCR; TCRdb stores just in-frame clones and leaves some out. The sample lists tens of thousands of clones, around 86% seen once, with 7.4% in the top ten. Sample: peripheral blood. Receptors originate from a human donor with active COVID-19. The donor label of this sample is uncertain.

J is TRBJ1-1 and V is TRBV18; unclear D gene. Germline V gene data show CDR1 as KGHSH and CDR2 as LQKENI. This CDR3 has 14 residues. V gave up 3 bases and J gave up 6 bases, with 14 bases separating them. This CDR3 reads CASSPKRGNAEAFF. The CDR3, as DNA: TGTGCCAGCTCACCTAAGCGGGGAAACGCTGAAGCTTTCTTT. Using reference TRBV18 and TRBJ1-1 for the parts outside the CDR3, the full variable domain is NAGVMQNPRHLVRRRGQEARLRCSPMKGHSHVYWYRQLPEEGLKFMVYLQKENIIDESGMPKERFSAEFPKEGPSILRIQQVVRGDSAAYFCASSPKRGNAEAFFGQGTRLTVV.

In DNA form, the CDR3 reads TGCGCCAGCAGCTTGGGACTAGCGGGGGGCTCGCCTAGGTACTTC. It is translated as CASSLGLAGGSPRYF. V and J are TRBV5-1 and TRBJ2-7, with 13 nucleotides matching TRBD2. V shed 0 bases, J shed 12 bases, and the junction held 9 bases outside the gene matches. Germline V lookup: CDR1 SGHRS, CDR2 YFSETQ. The CDR3 has 15 amino acids.

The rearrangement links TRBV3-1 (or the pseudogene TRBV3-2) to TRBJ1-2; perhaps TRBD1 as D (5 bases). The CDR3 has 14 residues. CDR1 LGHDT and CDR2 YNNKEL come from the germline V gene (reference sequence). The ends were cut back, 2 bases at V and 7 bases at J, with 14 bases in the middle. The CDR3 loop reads CASSQLTGNGGYTF. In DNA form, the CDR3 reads TGTGCCAGCAGCCAACTTACAGGAAACGGTGGCTACACCTTC.

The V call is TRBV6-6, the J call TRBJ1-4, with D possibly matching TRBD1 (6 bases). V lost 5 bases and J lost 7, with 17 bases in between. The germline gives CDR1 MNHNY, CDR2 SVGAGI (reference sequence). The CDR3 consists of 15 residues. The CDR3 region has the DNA TGTGCCAGCAGTAGACAAGAGGGGGGGGGTGAAAAACTGTTTTTT. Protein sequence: CASSRQEGGGEKLFF.

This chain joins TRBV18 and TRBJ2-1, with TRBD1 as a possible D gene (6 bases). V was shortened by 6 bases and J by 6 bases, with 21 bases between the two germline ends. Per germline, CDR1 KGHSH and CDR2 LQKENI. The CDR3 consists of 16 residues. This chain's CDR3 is CASSLVETGLINEQFF. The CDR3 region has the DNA TGTGCCAGCTCGCTGGTCGAGACAGGTTTAATCAATGAGCAGTTCTTC.

The CDR3 here is CASSTTSGRVTGELFF. The CDR3 region has the DNA TGTGCCAGTAGTACTACTAGCGGGAGGGTCACCGGGGAGCTGTTTTTT. The rearrangement links TRBV19 to TRBJ2-2; TRBD2 matches 13 bases. CDR3 length: 16 amino acids. CDR1 and CDR2 from the germline V gene are LNHDA and SQIVND (reference sequence). V was pared by 4 bases and J by 4 bases, with 3 bases of the junction left unmatched.

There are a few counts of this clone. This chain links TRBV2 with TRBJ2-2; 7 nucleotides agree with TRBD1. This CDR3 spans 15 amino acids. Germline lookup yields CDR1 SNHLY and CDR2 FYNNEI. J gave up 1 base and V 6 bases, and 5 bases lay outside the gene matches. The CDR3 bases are TGTGCCAGCAGATCCGGGACAGTGAACACCGGGGAGCTGTTTTTT. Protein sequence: CASRSGTVNTGELFF.

CDR3 region: CALQTGLAYEQYF. The CDR3 DNA reads as TGTGCCTTACAGACAGGCTTGGCCTACGAGCAGTACTTC. The rearrangement uses TRBV2 and TRBJ2-7; a weak D match, TRBD1 (6 bases). The CDR3 totals 13 residues. V was shortened by 11 bases and J by 2 bases, with 16 bases between the two germline ends. The germline V gene has CDR1 SNHLY and CDR2 FYNNEI.

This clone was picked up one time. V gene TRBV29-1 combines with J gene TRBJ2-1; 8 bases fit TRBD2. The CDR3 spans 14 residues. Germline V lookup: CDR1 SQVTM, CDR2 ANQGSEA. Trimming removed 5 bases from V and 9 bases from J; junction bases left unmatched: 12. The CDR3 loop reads CSVLPGGAVGEQFF. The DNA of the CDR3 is TGCAGCGTTCTACCCGGGGGGGCCGTTGGTGAGCAGTTCTTC.

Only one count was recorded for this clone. The CDR3 spells CASSTFYESSGMTHTQYF. As DNA, the CDR3 is TGTGCCAGTAGTACGTTCTATGAAAGTAGCGGTATGACTCATACGCAGTATTTT. The chain links TRBV19 to TRBJ2-3; D is perhaps TRBD2 (6 bases). Germline loops: CDR1 LNHDA, CDR2 SQIVND (reference sequence). This CDR3 region has 18 residues. Trimming shortened V by 4 bases and J by 7 bases, and 27 bases separated the two germline ends.